This T cell receptor beta chain was captured by sequencing in a study of T cell responses to AZD1222 COVID-19 vaccine. The CDR3 extends over 14 amino acids. V was shortened by 6 bases and J by 1 base, with 12 bases between the two germline ends. Germline V lookup: CDR1 SNHLY, CDR2 FYNNEI. Findings and limits, study-wide: Following two doses of AZD1222, Spike-specific TCR breadth and depth rose. AZD1222 recipients seropositive at baseline numbered only 6 or 7.

Repertoires were generated with immunoSEQ multiplex PCR, while TCRdb's copy carries only in-frame clones and drops some. This sample has some 96,000 clones, with 70% to 90% found just once. In this sample, this clone turned up a few times. Its antigen remains unidentified. The chain uses TRBV2 and TRBJ1-1; no reliable D call. The receptor's source is an adult in good health. This specimen consisted of peripheral blood, obtained on day 0 of MenACWY control vaccination. Written as DNA, the CDR3 is TGTGCCAGCAGGCTGACCCGTAGGAACACTGAAGCTTTCTTT. Residues: CASRLTRRNTEAFF.